This T cell receptor (beta chain) was captured by sequencing in a study of control samples from healthy donors and cancer patients. Libraries were prepared by immunoSEQ multiplex PCR; TCRdb keeps only in-frame clonotypes and omits some of them. The sample carries 150,000 to 200,000 clones, approximately 94% recorded once. Germline CDR1 is SGDLS and CDR2 is YYNGEE. Trimming took 0 bases from V and 7 from J, leaving 14 bases between them. This CDR3 spans 15 amino acids. V gene TRBV9 combines with J gene TRBJ2-1, with D perhaps TRBD1 (6 bases). The sequence was obtained from a woman between 18 and 29 years old in good health. Material: blood. This CDR3 reads CASSVAPLGGNEQFF. Written as DNA, the CDR3 is TGTGCCAGCAGCGTAGCACCCTTAGGGGGAAATGAGCAGTTCTTC. Full variable domain (outside the CDR3, taken from reference TRBV9 and TRBJ2-1): DSGVTQTPKHLITATGQRVTLRCSPRSGDLSVYWYQQSLDQGLQFLIQYYNGEERAKGNILERFSAQQFPDLHSELNLSSLELGDSALYFCASSVAPLGGNEQFFGPGTRLTVL.